Listed here are 27 T cell receptor beta chains from one sample, sequenced in a study of shared clonotypes between healthy human individuals. The protocol was immunoSEQ multiplex PCR, while the TCRdb copy is restricted to in-frame clones and leaves out a portion. This sample yields about 710,000 clones, of which over 60% are seen a single time; over 1.5% belongs to the top ten. The sequencing sample was made of memory CD4+ T cells sorted from blood. The subset denotes: CD45RA-negative fraction. Every receptor here comes from a woman aged 25 to 39 in good health.

This chain connects TRBV11-2 to TRBJ2-3; D remains unclear. The V end lost 5 bases, the J end lost 4 bases, and 7 bases lay between the germline ends. CDR1 and CDR2 (germline): SGHAT, FQNNGV. The CDR3 loop spans 12 amino acids. The CDR3 bases are TGTGCCAGCAGCGCCATGTCAGATACGCAGTATTTT. Its protein is CASSAMSDTQYF.

The V call is TRBV5-1, the J call TRBJ2-7, with D perhaps TRBD1 or TRBD2 (5 bases each). V was shortened by 0 bases and J by 3 bases, with 13 bases between the two germline ends. The CDR3 totals 15 residues. Germline CDR1 and CDR2: SGHRS and YFSETQ. The CDR3 spells CASSLAGTLNYEQYF. DNA of the CDR3: TGCGCCAGCAGCTTGGCCGGGACGCTAAACTACGAGCAGTACTTC. Supplemented by reference TRBV5-1 and TRBJ2-7, the full variable domain reads KAGVTQTPRYLIKTRGQQVTLSCSPISGHRSVSWYQQTPGQGLQFLFEYFSETQRNKGNFPGRFSGRQFSNSRSEMNVSTLELGDSALYLCASSLAGTLNYEQYFGPGTRLTVT.

This clone showed up many times. The chain recombines TRBV20-1 with TRBJ2-1, with D perhaps matching TRBD2 (5 bases). CDR3 size: 11 residues. Trimming stripped 1 base from V and 10 bases from J, with 8 bases between. The V gene's germline CDR1 is DFQATT and CDR2 SNEGSKA (reference sequence). In DNA, the CDR3 is TGCAGTGCTAGAGGGCGAGGGGAGCAGTTCTTC. This translates into CSARGRGEQFF.

A few counts support this clone. The chain is built from TRBV2 and TRBJ2-5; 8 bases fit TRBD1. Germline V gives CDR1 SNHLY, CDR2 FYNNEI. The CDR3 spans 15 residues. V trimming: 6 bases; J trimming: 2 bases; junction bases outside the gene matches: 8. This chain's CDR3 is CASRFRGPQQETQYF. In DNA form, the CDR3 reads TGTGCCAGCAGGTTCAGGGGGCCCCAGCAAGAGACCCAGTACTTC.

The chain employs TRBV7-4 and TRBJ2-2, with 8 bases identical to TRBD1. From germline, CDR1 is SGHVT and CDR2 SQSDAQ. With V trimmed by 5 bases and J by 1 base, 6 bases remained unmatched. CDR3 length: 16 amino acids. The CDR3 reads CASSPGGQGNTGELFF. In nucleotides, the CDR3 is TGTGCCAGCAGCCCGGGCGGACAGGGGAACACCGGGGAGCTGTTTTTT.

A few counts support this clone. The chain recombines TRBV5-1 with TRBJ1-1; D possibly corresponds to TRBD1 (5 bases). V was trimmed by 3 bases and J by 0 bases, leaving 15 bases between them. CDR1 is SGHRS and CDR2 is YFSETQ in the germline V gene. This CDR3 contains 16 residues. The CDR3 reads CASSWGLGEMNTEAFF. The CDR3 DNA follows: TGCGCCAGCAGCTGGGGCTTGGGGGAAATGAACACTGAAGCTTTCTTT.

The CDR3 DNA sequence: TGCAGCGTTGATGGGGCTGGGTCCAGATCTAACTATGGCTACACCTTC. Translation gives CSVDGAGSRSNYGYTF. The V and J genes are TRBV29-1 and TRBJ1-2; the D gene is possibly TRBD1 (5 bases). V lost 3 bases, J lost 0 bases, and 17 bases lay in between. The germline gives CDR1 SQVTM, CDR2 ANQGSEA. The CDR3 is 16 amino acids.

This clone showed up just once. The V call is TRBV5-1, the J call TRBJ2-3, with D possibly matching TRBD2 (5 bases). The CDR3 is 17 amino acids. Germline V lookup: CDR1 SGHRS, CDR2 YFSETQ. The V and J ends lost 0 bases and 2 bases respectively, with 16 bases between them. The CDR3 nucleotides are TGCGCCAGCAGCTTGGGGGCTGGGCGGGTGGACACAGATACGCAGTATTTT. It codes for CASSLGAGRVDTDTQYF.

The chain links TRBV20-1 to TRBJ1-4; D not resolved. The V and J ends lost 3 bases and 7 bases respectively, with 6 bases between them. Germline assignment: CDR1 DFQATT and CDR2 SNEGSKA (reference sequence). The CDR3 spans 11 residues. CDR3 DNA: TGCAGTGCTAGTTTGGGTGAAAAACTGTTTTTT. Its protein product is CSASLGEKLFF.

The chain couples TRBV30 to TRBJ1-4; D not certain. This CDR3 is 15 amino acids long. Trimming pared 3 bases from V and 0 bases from J, leaving 11 bases between. The V gene's germline CDR1 is GTSNPN and CDR2 SVGIG (reference sequence). The CDR3 sequence is CAWREYGTTNEKLFF. In nucleotides, the CDR3 is TGTGCCTGGAGGGAATACGGGACAACTAATGAAAAACTGTTTTTT.

The CDR3 region has the DNA TGTGCCAGCAGCCCATTTTATAGCGGCTACGAGCAGTACTTC. It translates to CASSPFYSGYEQYF. The chain is built from TRBV9 and TRBJ2-7; a possible D gene is TRBD2 (6 bases). The CDR3 has 14 amino acids. Germline loops: CDR1 SGDLS, CDR2 YYNGEE. The V and J ends lost 4 bases and 3 bases respectively, with 14 bases between them. The whole variable domain, filled in from reference TRBV9 and TRBJ2-7, reads DSGVTQTPKHLITATGQRVTLRCSPRSGDLSVYWYQQSLDQGLQFLIQYYNGEERAKGNILERFSAQQFPDLHSELNLSSLELGDSALYFCASSPFYSGYEQYFGPGTRLTVT.

This rearrangement joins TRBV5-1 to TRBJ1-5, with unresolved D. Germline V gene lookup returns CDR1 SGHRS and CDR2 YFSETQ. The V and J ends lost 0 bases and 8 bases respectively, with 15 bases between them. The CDR3 is 15 amino acids. The CDR3 region has the DNA TGCGCCAGCAGCTTGGACCCCGAGCCCGGAAAGCCCCAGCATTTT. It is translated as CASSLDPEPGKPQHF.

This clone appeared a few times. J is TRBJ1-5 and V is TRBV4-1; 7 nucleotides align to TRBD1. V gave up 1 base and J gave up 3 bases; unmatched junction bases: 6. This CDR3 spans 16 amino acids. Germline V lookup: CDR1 MGHRA, CDR2 YSYEKL. The CDR3 loop is CASSQGNRGYNQPQHF. The CDR3 DNA reads as TGCGCCAGCAGCCAAGGAAACAGGGGCTACAATCAGCCCCAGCATTTT.

The chain has TRBV19 and TRBJ1-1; TRBD1 matches 8 bases. The CDR3 loop spans 17 amino acids. Trimming cost V 7 bases and J 1 base; bases outside gene matches: 14. The germline V gene encodes CDR1 LNHDA and CDR2 SQIVND (reference sequence). CDR3 amino acids: CASKAGGIRLGNTEAFF. The CDR3 DNA is TGTGCCAGTAAGGCAGGGGGCATTCGTCTGGGGAACACTGAAGCTTTCTTT.

The chain carries TRBV6-5 and TRBJ1-1; D ambiguous. Looked up from germline, CDR1 is MNHEY and CDR2 is SVGAGI. With 2 bases removed from V and 1 base from J, the gap between germline ends came to 8 bases. This CDR3 contains 14 residues. This chain's CDR3 is CASSYGRQNTEAFF. CDR3 in DNA: TGTGCCAGCAGTTACGGCAGGCAGAACACTGAAGCTTTCTTT.

The chain recombines TRBV7-8 with TRBJ2-1; D not certain. Germline V gene data show CDR1 as SGHVS and CDR2 as FQNEAQ. CDR3 length: 12 residues. Trimming cost V 2 bases and J 9 bases, with 8 bases left between them. CDR3 sequence: CASSLQAAEQFF. CDR3 in DNA: TGTGCCAGCAGCTTACAAGCCGCTGAGCAGTTCTTC.

The J gene is TRBJ2-1, the V gene TRBV27, with unresolved D. Per germline, CDR1 MNHEY and CDR2 SMNVEV (reference sequence). With 5 bases removed from V and 5 bases from J, the gap between germline ends came to 19 bases. The CDR3 covers 16 residues. CDR3 residues: CASSPNYFLRNNEQFF. The CDR3 DNA reads TGTGCCAGCAGTCCAAATTATTTCCTCAGGAACAATGAGCAGTTCTTC.

The chain carries TRBV4-1 and TRBJ1-1, with D unresolved. The CDR3 has 14 amino acids. The germline gives CDR1 MGHRA, CDR2 YSYEKL. V shed 4 bases and J shed 0 bases, with 9 bases lying between them. Here the CDR3 DNA reads TGCGCCAGCAGCCGCGTAGGGATGAACACTGAAGCTTTCTTT. Protein product: CASSRVGMNTEAFF.

Points on this clone: This specimen includes other DNA sequences encoding the same CDR3. The chain couples TRBV9 to TRBJ1-1, with 8 positions matching TRBD1. This CDR3 is 14 amino acids long. V was pared by 2 bases and J by 1 base, with 1 base of the junction left unmatched. Germline V gene data show CDR1 as SGDLS and CDR2 as YYNGEE. This CDR3 reads CASSVTGANTEAFF. Here the CDR3 DNA reads TGTGCCAGCAGCGTGACAGGGGCGAACACTGAAGCTTTCTTT.

The rearrangement uses TRBV19 and TRBJ2-5; D gene uncertain. Per germline, CDR1 LNHDA and CDR2 SQIVND (reference sequence). The V end lost 5 bases, the J end lost 4 bases, and 17 bases lay between the germline ends. This CDR3 has 15 amino acids. The CDR3, as DNA: TGTGCCAGTAGTGCGGCCCTAGGGCGGTCAGAGACCCAGTACTTC. This translates into CASSAALGRSETQYF.

This CDR3 reads CASSPRTTRLNTEAFF. DNA of the CDR3: TGTGCCAGCTCACCACGGACAACCCGGTTGAACACTGAAGCTTTCTTT. This chain connects TRBV18 to TRBJ1-1, with D possibly matching TRBD1 (5 bases). The V gene's germline CDR1 is KGHSH and CDR2 LQKENI. This CDR3 comprises 16 residues. The V and J ends lost 1 base and 0 bases respectively, with 12 bases between them. Using reference TRBV18 and TRBJ1-1 for the parts outside the CDR3, the full variable domain is NAGVMQNPRHLVRRRGQEARLRCSPMKGHSHVYWYRQLPEEGLKFMVYLQKENIIDESGMPKERFSAEFPKEGPSILRIQQVVRGDSAAYFCASSPRTTRLNTEAFFGQGTRLTVV.

The chain carries TRBV7-9 and TRBJ2-3; the D gene is possibly TRBD2 (6 bases). The CDR3 has 15 amino acids. Germline CDR1 SEHNR, CDR2 FQNEAQ (reference sequence). V gave up 3 bases and J gave up 2 bases, with 12 bases separating them. The CDR3 region has the DNA TGTGCCAGCAGCTTTGGTAGCGGCCTCACAGATACGCAGTATTTT. Protein sequence: CASSFGSGLTDTQYF.

Comment on this clone: A far larger clone is one base from this, pointing to a likely read error. Other DNA variants within this sample encode the same CDR3. The V and J genes are TRBV5-1 and TRBJ2-5, with D perhaps matching TRBD2 (5 bases). Between the trimmed V and J ends, which lost 0 bases and 2 bases, there was a span of 11 bases. The germline gives CDR1 SGHRS, CDR2 YFSETQ. This CDR3 comprises 15 residues. CDR3 coding DNA: TGCGCCAGCAGCTTGGGTTTCGGGATTCAAGAGACCCAGTACTTC. Translation: CASSLGFGIQETQYF.

The chain combines TRBV2 with TRBJ1-4, with 7 bases identical to TRBD1. CDR3 length: 15 amino acids. J lost 4 bases, V lost 6 bases, and 8 bases had no gene match. The germline CDR1 and CDR2 sequences are SNHLY and FYNNEI. The CDR3 DNA is TGTGCCAGCAGGCCTACCGGACAGGTTAATGAAAAACTGTTTTTT. Amino acids: CASRPTGQVNEKLFF.

This clone showed up just a few times. J is TRBJ2-1 and V is TRBV2; 7 nucleotides agree with TRBD1. With V trimmed by 8 bases and J by 1 base, 5 bases remained unmatched. The germline V gene has CDR1 SNHLY and CDR2 FYNNEI. This CDR3 is 14 amino acids long. CDR3 protein: CASGGQTSYNEQFF. The CDR3 DNA sequence: TGTGCCAGCGGGGGACAGACGTCCTACAATGAGCAGTTCTTC. The whole variable domain, filled in from reference TRBV2 and TRBJ2-1, reads EPEVTQTPSHQVTQMGQEVILRCVPISNHLYFYWYRQILGQKVEFLVSFYNNEISEKSEIFDDQFSVERPDGSNFTLKIRSTKLEDSAMYFCASGGQTSYNEQFFGPGTRLTVL.

The V and J genes are TRBV5-4 and TRBJ1-1; D might be TRBD1 (5 bases). The CDR3 has 15 residues. CDR1 and CDR2 (germline): SGHNT, YYREEE (reference sequence). Trimming took 0 bases from V and 0 from J, leaving 9 bases between them. This chain's CDR3 is CASSLAGKVNTEAFF. The CDR3 DNA reads as TGTGCCAGCAGCTTGGCAGGGAAGGTGAACACTGAAGCTTTCTTT.

The genes are TRBV28 and TRBJ1-5, with TRBD1 as a possible D gene (6 bases). CDR1 MDHEN and CDR2 SYDVKM come from the germline V gene. CDR3 length: 15 residues. The germline V and J ends were trimmed by 3 bases and 4 bases, with 13 bases remaining between them. In DNA, the CDR3 is TGTGCCAGCAGTTTGATCGGGGGCAGAAATCAGCCCCAGCATTTT. It codes for CASSLIGGRNQPQHF. Full variable domain (missing parts from reference TRBV28 and TRBJ1-5): DVKVTQSSRYLVKRTGEKVFLECVQDMDHENMFWYRQDPGLGLRLIYFSYDVKMKEKGDIPEGYSVSREKKERFSLILESASTNQTSMYLCASSLIGGRNQPQHFGDGTRLSIL.